This entry lists 20 T cell receptor beta chains sequenced from one sample in a study of blood T cell repertoires in COVID-19. Some clones are missing from TCRdb's copy, which holds only in-frame ones; the method was immunoSEQ multiplex PCR. This table has 170,000 or so clones, around 83% appearing once. The source material was peripheral blood. Receptors originate from a human donor in a cohort sampled during active COVID-19.

The V and J genes are TRBV6-5 and TRBJ1-6; a weak D match, TRBD1 (5 bases). The CDR3 has 14 residues. Looked up from germline, CDR1 is MNHEY and CDR2 is SVGAGI. Between the trimmed V and J ends, which lost 6 bases and 7 bases, there was a span of 13 bases. This chain's CDR3 is CASRSDIQNSPLHF. In DNA, the CDR3 is TGTGCCAGCAGGTCGGACATCCAAAATTCACCCCTCCACTTT.

The genes are TRBV7-2 and TRBJ2-7; D may be TRBD2 (7 bases). Trimming stripped 8 bases from V and 2 bases from J, with 19 bases between. Germline V gene lookup returns CDR1 SGHTA and CDR2 FQGNSA. CDR3 length equals 15 residues. The CDR3 sequence is CASCEGGGRAYEQYF. CDR3 DNA: TGTGCCAGCTGCGAGGGGGGAGGGAGGGCCTACGAGCAGTACTTC.

This rearrangement joins TRBV9 to TRBJ2-7, with 7 bases fitting TRBD1. Unmatched junction bases numbered 12, after V lost 9 bases and J lost 3 bases. There are 14 residues in the CDR3. Germline V CDR1 and CDR2: SGDLS, YYNGEE. CDR3 in amino acids: CANPADRAFYEQYF. The CDR3 DNA sequence: TGTGCCAACCCCGCCGACAGGGCCTTCTACGAGCAGTACTTC.

V and J are TRBV29-1 and TRBJ1-1; tentative D call: TRBD1 (6 bases). Germline loops: CDR1 SQVTM, CDR2 ANQGSEA. Trimming pared 3 bases from V and 10 bases from J, leaving 24 bases between. This CDR3 comprises 15 residues. The CDR3 region has the DNA TGCAGCGTTGAGCAAGGACAGTCAATATTAGAGGGAGCTTTCTTT. Its protein is CSVEQGQSILEGAFF.

V gene TRBV5-6 combines with J gene TRBJ2-7, with D perhaps TRBD1 (5 bases). CDR1 and CDR2 (germline): SGHDT, YYEEEE. The V and J ends lost 4 bases and 5 bases respectively, with 10 bases between them. The CDR3 is 12 residues long. In DNA form, the CDR3 reads TGTGCCAGCAGCGTCAGGGCCAACGAGCAGTACTTC. This codes for CASSVRANEQYF.

This rearrangement joins TRBV4-1 to TRBJ2-7; D possibly corresponds to TRBD1 (6 bases). This CDR3 contains 15 residues. V was cut by 3 bases and J by 4 bases, with 16 bases left in between. The V gene's germline CDR1 is MGHRA and CDR2 YSYEKL. In DNA, the CDR3 is TGCGCCAGCAGCCAGGAACAGGGCTCGAGTTACGAGCAGTACTTC. Encoded protein: CASSQEQGSSYEQYF.

The chain couples TRBV3-1 (or the pseudogene TRBV3-2) to TRBJ2-7; D is possibly TRBD2 (6 bases). V lost 6 bases and J 5 bases, leaving 17 bases between the germline ends. Germline CDR1 LGHDT, CDR2 YNNKEL (reference sequence). The CDR3 extends over 14 amino acids. Here the CDR3 reads CASRRTTSSNEQYF. The CDR3 DNA is TGTGCCAGCAGAAGGACTACTAGCTCTAACGAGCAGTACTTC.

The chain has TRBV4-3 and TRBJ2-2; 9 nucleotides agree with TRBD1. After removal of 4 bases from V and 1 base from J, the junction contained 1 base not matched to a gene. The CDR3 spans 15 residues. From germline, CDR1 is LGHNA and CDR2 YSLEER. The CDR3 DNA reads TGCGCCAGCAGCCCGACAGGGGGGAACACCGGGGAGCTGTTTTTT. Amino acid sequence: CASSPTGGNTGELFF.

Remarks on this clone: Other DNA sequences in the same sample also yield this CDR3. The V call is TRBV7-2, the J call TRBJ2-7; 9 nucleotides match TRBD2. The CDR3 totals 14 residues. Germline V gene lookup returns CDR1 SGHTA and CDR2 FQGNSA. V lost 6 bases, J lost 0 bases, and 3 bases stayed unmatched. The CDR3 DNA follows: TGTGCCAGCAGTAGGACTAGCGACTCCTACGAGCAGTACTTC. Translating it yields CASSRTSDSYEQYF.

The V gene is TRBV3-1 (or the pseudogene TRBV3-2), the J gene TRBJ1-5, with D perhaps TRBD1 (6 bases). Germline CDR1 reads LGHDT; CDR2 reads YNNKEL (reference sequence). Trimming pared 2 bases from V and 6 bases from J, leaving 11 bases between. CDR3 length: 14 amino acids. CDR3 nucleotides: TGTGCCAGCAGCCAATCTGGGGGCCGTCAGCCCCAGCATTTT. This encodes CASSQSGGRQPQHF.

This clone has just a few counts. This chain links TRBV7-9 with TRBJ2-7; 11 positions match TRBD2. CDR3 size: 15 residues. Germline CDR1 and CDR2: SEHNR and FQNEAQ (reference sequence). Trimming cost V 11 bases and J 3 bases; bases outside gene matches: 12. CDR3 coding DNA: TGTGCCGGTGGGGTAGCGGGAGGGAAAATCTACGAGCAGTACTTC. Translation gives CAGGVAGGKIYEQYF.

The rearrangement links TRBV5-1 to TRBJ1-6; weak D call: TRBD1 (6 bases). The germline V and J ends were trimmed by 0 bases and 0 bases, with 13 bases remaining between them. CDR3 size: 18 residues. Germline assignment: CDR1 SGHRS and CDR2 YFSETQ. The CDR3 loop is CASSLDQGTSSYNSPLHF. The CDR3 bases are TGCGCCAGCAGCTTGGATCAGGGGACGAGCTCCTATAATTCACCCCTCCACTTT.

This clone was seen just once. This chain uses TRBV21-1 with TRBJ2-5; TRBD2 is the table's D call, not checked against the DNA. TRBV21-1 is designated a pseudogene. The length of the CDR3 is 13 residues. This chain's CDR3 is CASSTGVGETQYF. The DNA of the CDR3 is TGTGCCAGCAGCACCGGGGTCGGGGAGACCCAGTACTTC.

V usage is TRBV2 and J usage is TRBJ1-4, with D unclear. Germline V gene lookup returns CDR1 SNHLY and CDR2 FYNNEI. CDR3 size: 14 residues. V was pared by 6 bases and J by 3 bases, with 11 bases between. Here the CDR3 reads CASRIGGSNEKLFF. CDR3 sequence (DNA): TGTGCCAGCAGAATCGGAGGATCTAATGAAAAACTGTTTTTT.

The chain links TRBV7-6 to TRBJ1-2; TRBD1 matches 8 bases. V dropped 5 bases and J dropped 4; count of bases not matched to a gene: 3. Germline V gives CDR1 SGHVS, CDR2 FNYEAQ. This CDR3 comprises 13 residues. CDR3 sequence reads: CASSLTGGYGYTF. The CDR3 DNA sequence: TGTGCCAGCAGCCTTACAGGGGGCTATGGCTACACCTTC.

This rearrangement joins TRBV19 to TRBJ2-7, with a possible D match to TRBD1 (6 bases). This CDR3 has 14 residues. Trimming cost V 5 bases and J 0 bases, with 11 bases left between them. Germline CDR1 is LNHDA and CDR2 is SQIVND (reference sequence). In DNA, the CDR3 is TGTGCCAGTAGTGGGGCAGGGGACTCCTACGAGCAGTACTTC. It specifies CASSGAGDSYEQYF.

V and J are TRBV7-2 and TRBJ2-6, with D possibly TRBD2 on 6 matching bases. Germline V gene data show CDR1 as SGHTA and CDR2 as FQGNSA. The CDR3 loop spans 18 amino acids. Between the trimmed V and J ends, which lost 0 bases and 0 bases, there was a span of 12 bases. CDR3 nucleotide sequence: TGTGCCAGCAGCTTAGCTCCTAGCGCCCACTCTGGGGCCAACGTCCTGACTTTC. It codes for CASSLAPSAHSGANVLTF. The variable domain in full, completed from reference TRBV7-2 and TRBJ2-6, reads GAGVSQSPSNKVTEKGKDVELRCDPISGHTALYWYRQSLGQGLEFLIYFQGNSAPDKSGLPSDRFSAERTGGSVSTLTIQRTQQEDSAVYLCASSLAPSAHSGANVLTFGAGSRLTVL.

This rearrangement joins TRBV9 to TRBJ2-5; tentatively, D is TRBD1 (5 bases). V was pared by 0 bases and J by 3 bases, with 9 bases between. Germline V gives CDR1 SGDLS, CDR2 YYNGEE. This CDR3 has 14 residues. The CDR3 sequence is CASSVGFREETQYF. The DNA of the CDR3 is TGTGCCAGCAGCGTAGGATTCAGGGAAGAGACCCAGTACTTC.

Only a few counts were recorded for this clone. The chain joins TRBV7-8 to TRBJ1-2, with D perhaps TRBD1 (5 bases). CDR1 and CDR2 (germline): SGHVS, FQNEAQ. V was cut by 5 bases and J by 3 bases, with 13 bases left in between. CDR3 size: 14 residues. CDR3 sequence reads: CASSPTGVDYGYTF. Here the CDR3 DNA reads TGTGCCAGCAGCCCGACGGGGGTTGACTATGGCTACACCTTC. Variable domain in full (rest from reference TRBV7-8 and TRBJ1-2): GAGVSQSPRYKVAKRGQDVALRCDPISGHVSLFWYQQALGQGPEFLTYFQNEAQLDKSGLPSDRFFAERPEGSVSTLKIQRTQQEDSAVYLCASSPTGVDYGYTFGSGTRLTVV.

The chain couples TRBV7-9 to TRBJ2-1, with 8 bases identical to TRBD2. This CDR3 is 15 amino acids long. V shed 4 bases, J shed 6 bases, and the junction held 8 bases outside the gene matches. CDR1 SEHNR and CDR2 FQNEAQ come from the germline V gene (reference sequence). The CDR3 nucleotides read TGTGCCAGCAGCTCATGGGGGCGGGAGGTCAATGAGCAGTTCTTC. Amino acids: CASSSWGREVNEQFF.